These T cell receptor beta chains were read from a single sample in a study of blood T cell repertoires in COVID-19. The assay was immunoSEQ multiplex PCR, and TCRdb's table has in-frame clones only and misses some. There are tens of thousands of clones in the sample; around 84% occur only once, and less than 15% lies in the top ten. The sample was peripheral blood. The receptors were sampled from a human donor in a cohort sampled during active COVID-19. The CDR3 runs from the conserved cysteine through the conserved F or W. A D gene is named only where the DNA matches it firmly. A clone size is listed for some rows: how often the clone was seen (once, few, many), or a class if it is expanded.

abundance: -
v_gene: TRBV7-9
j_gene: TRBJ1-1
d_gene: -
CDR3aa: CASSPGGTEAFF
CDR3nt: TGTGCCAGCAGTCCGGGGGGCACTGAAGCTTTCTTT

abundance: -
v_gene: TRBV7-9
j_gene: TRBJ1-1
d_gene: -
CDR3aa: CASSLVGGGATF
CDR3nt: -

abundance: -
v_gene: TRBV11-2
j_gene: TRBJ2-3
d_gene: TRBD2
CDR3aa: CASSLRRGAGGGTDTQYF
CDR3nt: TGTGCCAGCAGCTTAAGGCGGGGCGCGGGAGGGGGAACAGATACGCAGTATTTT

abundance: -
v_gene: TRBV5-6
j_gene: TRBJ1-1
d_gene: -
CDR3aa: CASSFLAVEVTEAFF
CDR3nt: TGTGCCAGCAGCTTCCTGGCTGTTGAGGTCACTGAAGCTTTCTTT

abundance: -
v_gene: TRBV28
j_gene: TRBJ1-5
d_gene: -
CDR3aa: CASSSGVSSNQPQHF
CDR3nt: TGTGCCAGCAGTTCCGGGGTGTCTAGCAATCAGCCCCAGCATTTT

abundance: once
v_gene: TRBV4-2
j_gene: TRBJ2-1
d_gene: -
CDR3aa: CASSQEDYGEQFF
CDR3nt: TGTGCCAGCAGCCAAGAGGACTACGGTGAGCAGTTCTTC

abundance: once
v_gene: TRBV6-5
j_gene: TRBJ2-7
d_gene: -
CDR3aa: CASSYQPRSPSYEQYF
CDR3nt: TGTGCCAGCAGTTACCAACCCCGGTCCCCCTCCTACGAGCAGTACTTC

abundance: -
v_gene: TRBV28
j_gene: TRBJ2-1
d_gene: TRBD2
CDR3aa: CASNAGTSGSWYEQFF
CDR3nt: TGTGCCAGCAATGCCGGGACTAGCGGGAGCTGGTATGAGCAGTTCTTC

abundance: -
v_gene: TRBV12-3/TRBV12-4
j_gene: TRBJ2-2
d_gene: -
CDR3aa: CASSLGTPGLFF
CDR3nt: TGTGCCAGCAGTTTGGGCACGCCAGGGCTGTTTTTT

abundance: -
v_gene: TRBV27
j_gene: TRBJ2-7
d_gene: TRBD2
CDR3aa: CASSLRATWAGGGSEQYF
CDR3nt: TGTGCCAGCAGTTTGAGGGCCACCTGGGCGGGAGGGGGATCCGAGCAGTACTTC

abundance: -
v_gene: TRBV7-6
j_gene: TRBJ2-3
d_gene: -
CDR3aa: CASSLVGLDTQYF
CDR3nt: TGTGCCAGCAGCTTAGTGGGGCTGGATACGCAGTATTTT

abundance: -
v_gene: TRBV7-2
j_gene: TRBJ2-7
d_gene: -
CDR3aa: CASSLYLGRTALYEQYF
CDR3nt: TGTGCCAGCAGCTTATACCTCGGCAGGACAGCCCTCTACGAGCAGTACTTC

abundance: -
v_gene: TRBV7-3
j_gene: TRBJ2-5
d_gene: TRBD2
CDR3aa: CASSLIPYSGGAETQYF
CDR3nt: TGTGCCAGCAGCTTAATTCCATATAGCGGGGGGGCTGAGACCCAGTACTTC

abundance: -
v_gene: TRBV9
j_gene: TRBJ2-2
d_gene: -
CDR3aa: CASSLTSGPTGELFF
CDR3nt: TGTGCCAGCAGCCTAACATCAGGGCCCACCGGGGAGCTGTTTTTT

abundance: few
v_gene: TRBV7-9
j_gene: TRBJ1-1
d_gene: -
CDR3aa: CASSISDSEAFF
CDR3nt: TGTGCCAGCAGCATTAGTGACTCTGAAGCTTTCTTT

abundance: few
v_gene: TRBV7-7
j_gene: TRBJ2-7
d_gene: TRBD1
CDR3aa: CASSLDRGYEQYF
CDR3nt: TGTGCTAGCAGCTTGGACAGGGGCTACGAGCAGTACTTC

abundance: -
v_gene: TRBV2
j_gene: TRBJ1-1
d_gene: TRBD1
CDR3aa: CASRPGQGAPNTEAFF
CDR3nt: TGTGCCAGCAGACCGGGACAGGGGGCCCCGAACACTGAAGCTTTCTTT

abundance: -
v_gene: TRBV29-1
j_gene: TRBJ1-1
d_gene: -
CDR3aa: CSVSGENANTEAFF
CDR3nt: TGCAGCGTTTCAGGGGAAAATGCGAACACTGAAGCTTTCTTT

abundance: -
v_gene: TRBV9
j_gene: TRBJ2-1
d_gene: TRBD2
CDR3aa: CASSVEVGGYNEQFF
CDR3nt: TGTGCCAGCAGCGTAGAGGTCGGGGGGTACAATGAGCAGTTCTTC

abundance: -
v_gene: TRBV2
j_gene: TRBJ2-7
d_gene: TRBD2
CDR3aa: CASSEGGRTYEQYF
CDR3nt: TGTGCCAGCAGTGAGGGGGGGAGAACCTACGAGCAGTACTTC

abundance: -
v_gene: TRBV19
j_gene: TRBJ2-7
d_gene: TRBD2
CDR3aa: CASSLGGRSADYEQYF
CDR3nt: TGTGCCAGTAGTTTGGGCGGGAGATCGGCCGACTACGAGCAGTACTTC

abundance: once
v_gene: TRBV9
j_gene: TRBJ1-2
d_gene: -
CDR3aa: CASSVTGTPTYGYTF
CDR3nt: TGTGCCAGCAGCGTGACCGGGACACCGACCTATGGCTACACCTTC

abundance: -
v_gene: TRBV30
j_gene: TRBJ2-3
d_gene: TRBD1
CDR3aa: CAWRLGGRGDTQYF
CDR3nt: TGTGCCTGGAGGCTAGGGGGCCGGGGAGATACGCAGTATTTT

abundance: -
v_gene: TRBV11-2
j_gene: TRBJ2-3
d_gene: TRBD2
CDR3aa: CASSRLALTSTDTQYF
CDR3nt: TGTGCCAGCAGTCGACTAGCTCTTACTAGCACAGATACGCAGTATTTT

abundance: -
v_gene: TRBV7-9
j_gene: TRBJ2-7
d_gene: -
CDR3aa: CASSLSDYEQYF
CDR3nt: TGTGCCAGCAGCTTGAGTGACTACGAGCAGTACTTC

abundance: -
v_gene: TRBV5-1
j_gene: TRBJ1-2
d_gene: -
CDR3aa: CASAPRLEGYTF
CDR3nt: TGCGCCAGCGCCCCACGGTTGGAGGGCTACACCTTC

abundance: -
v_gene: TRBV30
j_gene: TRBJ1-1
d_gene: -
CDR3aa: CAWSLGAEGSEAFF
CDR3nt: TGTGCCTGGAGCCTGGGGGCGGAAGGTTCTGAAGCTTTCTTT

abundance: -
v_gene: TRBV28
j_gene: TRBJ2-7
d_gene: TRBD2
CDR3aa: CASRPRAGGLYEQYF
CDR3nt: TGTGCCAGCAGACCCAGGGCGGGGGGGCTCTACGAGCAGTACTTC

abundance: few
v_gene: TRBV5-4
j_gene: TRBJ2-7
d_gene: -
CDR3aa: CASSLGGTAGYEQYF
CDR3nt: TGTGCCAGCAGTCTAGGCGGGACAGCCGGCTACGAGCAGTACTTC

abundance: -
v_gene: TRBV5-6
j_gene: TRBJ2-1
d_gene: -
CDR3aa: CASSLNSPYYNEQFF
CDR3nt: TGTGCCAGCAGCTTAAATAGCCCGTACTACAATGAGCAGTTCTTC

abundance: -
v_gene: TRBV19
j_gene: TRBJ1-1
d_gene: -
CDR3aa: CASSTGRITEAFF
CDR3nt: TGTGCCAGTAGTACAGGGAGGATCACTGAAGCTTTCTTT

abundance: few
v_gene: TRBV18
j_gene: TRBJ1-3
d_gene: -
CDR3aa: CASSPGPGGNTIYF
CDR3nt: TGTGCCAGCTCACCGGGTCCAGGTGGAAACACCATATATTTT

abundance: -
v_gene: TRBV12-3/TRBV12-4
j_gene: TRBJ2-5
d_gene: -
CDR3aa: CASSLIRRETQYF
CDR3nt: TGTGCCAGCAGTTTGATTAGGCGGGAGACCCAGTACTTC

abundance: once
v_gene: TRBV4-1
j_gene: TRBJ2-3
d_gene: TRBD2
CDR3aa: CASSQDRLAGGPDTQYF
CDR3nt: TGCGCCAGCAGCCAAGATCGACTAGCGGGAGGGCCAGATACGCAGTATTTT

abundance: once
v_gene: TRBV20-1
j_gene: TRBJ1-4
d_gene: TRBD1
CDR3aa: CSASDRVGEKLFF
CDR3nt: TGCAGTGCTAGTGACAGGGTGGGGGAAAAACTGTTTTTT

abundance: -
v_gene: TRBV27
j_gene: TRBJ2-7
d_gene: TRBD2
CDR3aa: CASRRTSGSYEQYF
CDR3nt: TGTGCCAGCAGAAGGACTAGCGGGAGTTACGAGCAGTACTTC

abundance: -
v_gene: TRBV6-6
j_gene: TRBJ2-7
d_gene: TRBD1
CDR3aa: CASKPDRGAYEQYF
CDR3nt: TGTGCCAGCAAACCCGACAGGGGGGCCTACGAGCAGTACTTC

abundance: -
v_gene: TRBV30
j_gene: TRBJ1-3
d_gene: TRBD1
CDR3aa: CAWTPGQGGNTIYF
CDR3nt: TGTGCCTGGACTCCGGGACAGGGAGGAAACACCATATATTTT

abundance: -
v_gene: TRBV19
j_gene: TRBJ2-1
d_gene: TRBD2
CDR3aa: CASSIDSGRAYNEQFF
CDR3nt: TGTGCCAGTAGTATCGATAGCGGGAGGGCCTACAATGAGCAGTTCTTC

abundance: -
v_gene: TRBV10-2
j_gene: TRBJ2-3
d_gene: -
CDR3aa: CASSLTGGPDTQYF
CDR3nt: TGCGCCAGCAGCCTGACTGGAGGGCCAGATACGCAGTATTTT

abundance: once
v_gene: TRBV13
j_gene: TRBJ1-3
d_gene: -
CDR3aa: CASSPQRDINTIYF
CDR3nt: TGTGCCAGCAGCCCCCAACGGGACATAAACACCATATATTTT

abundance: -
v_gene: TRBV4-3
j_gene: TRBJ2-3
d_gene: -
CDR3aa: CASSQDEALGTDTQYF
CDR3nt: TGCGCCAGCAGCCAAGATGAGGCTTTGGGCACAGATACGCAGTATTTT

abundance: -
v_gene: TRBV7-8
j_gene: TRBJ2-3
d_gene: TRBD2
CDR3aa: CASSLGSERDLFSTDTQYF
CDR3nt: TGTGCCAGCAGCTTAGGATCGGAGCGGGACCTCTTCAGCACAGATACGCAGTATTTT

abundance: -
v_gene: TRBV9
j_gene: TRBJ2-1
d_gene: -
CDR3aa: CASGPGGDYNEQFF
CDR3nt: TGTGCCAGCGGCCCCGGCGGCGACTACAATGAGCAGTTCTTC

abundance: -
v_gene: TRBV9
j_gene: TRBJ1-4
d_gene: -
CDR3aa: CASKREVDEKLFF
CDR3nt: TGTGCCAGCAAGCGGGAGGTGGATGAAAAACTGTTTTTT

abundance: -
v_gene: TRBV4-3
j_gene: TRBJ1-2
d_gene: -
CDR3aa: CASSQDPRGSGYGYTF
CDR3nt: TGCGCCAGCAGCCAAGACCCCAGGGGCTCGGGCTATGGCTACACCTTC

abundance: -
v_gene: TRBV2
j_gene: TRBJ2-7
d_gene: -
CDR3aa: CASSEGGSYEQYF
CDR3nt: TGTGCCAGCAGTGAGGGGGGATCCTACGAGCAGTACTTC

abundance: once
v_gene: TRBV6-2/TRBV6-3
j_gene: TRBJ2-1
d_gene: TRBD2
CDR3aa: CASSYLADPYNEQFF
CDR3nt: TGTGCCAGCAGTTATCTAGCGGACCCTTACAATGAGCAGTTCTTC

abundance: -
v_gene: TRBV18
j_gene: TRBJ1-1
d_gene: TRBD1
CDR3aa: CASSPPVAGGEAFF
CDR3nt: TGTGCCAGCTCACCACCCGTGGCAGGGGGCGAAGCTTTCTTT

abundance: -
v_gene: TRBV11-2
j_gene: TRBJ1-1
d_gene: -
CDR3aa: CASSLDRNTEAFF
CDR3nt: TGTGCCAGCAGCTTAGACAGGAACACTGAAGCTTTCTTT

abundance: -
v_gene: TRBV7-9
j_gene: TRBJ2-5
d_gene: -
CDR3aa: CASSLGGQFKETQYF
CDR3nt: TGTGCCAGCAGCTTAGGGGGCCAGTTTAAAGAGACCCAGTACTTC

abundance: -
v_gene: TRBV19
j_gene: TRBJ1-5
d_gene: TRBD1
CDR3aa: CASRTPGQGLRPQHF
CDR3nt: TGTGCCAGTAGAACCCCGGGACAGGGACTACGGCCCCAGCATTTT

abundance: -
v_gene: TRBV3-1/TRBV3-2
j_gene: TRBJ1-4
d_gene: -
CDR3aa: CASSPPRQVLGEKLFF
CDR3nt: TGTGCCAGCAGCCCGCCTCGACAGGTTTTAGGTGAAAAACTGTTTTTT

abundance: -
v_gene: TRBV7-2
j_gene: TRBJ2-6
d_gene: -
CDR3aa: CASSPLSGANVLTF
CDR3nt: TGTGCCAGCAGCCCCTTGAGTGGGGCCAACGTCCTGACTTTC

abundance: -
v_gene: TRBV28
j_gene: TRBJ2-7
d_gene: TRBD1
CDR3aa: CASSSGGYEQYF
CDR3nt: TGTGCCAGCAGTTCAGGGGGCTACGAGCAGTACTTC

abundance: -
v_gene: TRBV4-2
j_gene: TRBJ2-1
d_gene: TRBD2
CDR3aa: CASSQATLPGGGHNEQFF
CDR3nt: TGTGCCAGCAGCCAAGCTACCCTCCCTGGCGGGGGGCATAATGAGCAGTTCTTC

abundance: -
v_gene: TRBV12-3/TRBV12-4
j_gene: TRBJ2-6
d_gene: -
CDR3aa: CASTYSGANVLTF
CDR3nt: TGTGCCAGCACGTACTCTGGGGCCAACGTCCTGACTTTC

abundance: once
v_gene: TRBV27
j_gene: TRBJ1-1
d_gene: -
CDR3aa: CASSYGLWTEAFF
CDR3nt: TGTGCCAGCAGTTACGGGTTATGGACTGAAGCTTTCTTT

abundance: -
v_gene: TRBV7-2
j_gene: TRBJ2-1
d_gene: TRBD2
CDR3aa: CASSLLAGGYNEQFF
CDR3nt: TGTGCCAGCAGCTTGTTAGCGGGGGGGTACAATGAGCAGTTCTTC